This T cell receptor beta chain was documented in a study of cytomegalovirus exposure and HLA in healthy donors. Study results and caveats: Cytomegalovirus-associated TCR beta chains were listed, numbering 150 to 200.

PCR used 60 Vbeta primers and 13 Jbeta primers. Some clones are missing from TCRdb's copy, which holds only in-frame ones; the method was immunoSEQ multiplex PCR. Among some 150,000 clones, less than 80% were seen once, and the ten largest hold around 3%. Points on this clone: Its antigen is currently unknown.

This TCR was recovered from a man aged 40-50 years in good health and CMV-seronegative. The sample consisted of PBMCs.

Here the CDR3 reads CASSYSGGRTLEQYF. The CDR3 DNA reads as TGTGCCAGCAGTTACTCAGGCGGGAGGACCCTCGAGCAGTACTTC. The chain joins TRBV6-5 to TRBJ2-7; 8 nucleotides match TRBD2. This CDR3 is 15 amino acids long. Germline V gene sequence: CDR1 MNHEY, CDR2 SVGAGI. The V gene end was trimmed by 0 bases and the J gene end by 6 bases; junction bases not matched to a gene: 7.